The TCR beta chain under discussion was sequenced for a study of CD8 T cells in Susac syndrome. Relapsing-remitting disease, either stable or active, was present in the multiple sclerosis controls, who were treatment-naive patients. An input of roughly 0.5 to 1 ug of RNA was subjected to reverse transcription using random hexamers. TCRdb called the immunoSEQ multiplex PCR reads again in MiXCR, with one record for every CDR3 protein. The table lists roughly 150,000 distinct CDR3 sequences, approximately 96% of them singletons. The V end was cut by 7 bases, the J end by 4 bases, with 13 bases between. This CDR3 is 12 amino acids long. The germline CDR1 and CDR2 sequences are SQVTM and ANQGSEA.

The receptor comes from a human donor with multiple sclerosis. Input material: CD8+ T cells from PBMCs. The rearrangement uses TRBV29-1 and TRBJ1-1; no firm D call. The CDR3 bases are TGCAGCGCCTCCCTCGGGAGCACTGAAGCTTTCTTT. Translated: CSASLGSTEAFF.